The clone carrying this T cell receptor beta chain was observed a handful of times. The antigen is not known. The entry originates in a study of beta chain features in type 1 diabetes. Study-level results: Patients showed naive, central memory and Treg TCRB repertoires that appeared more similar than those of healthy donors. PCR might preferentially amplify shorter templates, equally in patients and controls. Still unanswered here is whether HLA type influences TCRB rearrangement.

What was sequenced were expressed TCRB transcripts, since all of the isolated RNA had been reverse transcribed. Libraries were prepared by immunoSEQ multiplex PCR; TCRdb keeps only in-frame clonotypes and omits some of them. The sample has 400,000 to 450,000 clones; about 14% are singletons. Trimming left V 5 bases short and J 2 bases short, with 9 bases between. CDR3 length equals 14 residues. CDR1 and CDR2 from the germline V gene are MNHEY and SMNVEV (reference sequence). Averaging approximately 0.11 L, one heparinised blood draw was given by each donor. This chain links TRBV27 with TRBJ1-4, with a possible D match to TRBD1 (5 bases). The specimen was naive CD4+ T cells from blood. The TCR was taken from a man under 40 in good health. Here the CDR3 DNA reads TGTGCCAGCAGTCCCAGGGCCACTAATGAAAAACTGTTTTTT. Its translation is CASSPRATNEKLFF.